What follows are 19 T cell receptor beta chains derived from one specimen sequenced in a study of blood T cell repertoires in COVID-19. Method: immunoSEQ multiplex PCR; TCRdb's copy keeps in-frame clones and lacks some. The table has 140,000 to 150,000 clones, 80% to 90% seen once. Sequencing was carried out using peripheral blood. These receptor sequences come from a woman aged 55-69 years with COVID-19, enrolled during active disease.

This rearrangement joins TRBV20-1 to TRBJ2-7, with 8 bases identical to TRBD1. The junction had 2 bases not matched to a gene; V was cut back by 7 bases and J by 3 bases. Germline V gene sequence: CDR1 DFQATT, CDR2 SNEGSKA (reference sequence). The CDR3 contains 11 residues. The CDR3 DNA is TGCAGTGTGACAGGGGACTACGAGCAGTACTTC. Translation: CSVTGDYEQYF.

The chain combines TRBV2 with TRBJ2-2; no clear D. This CDR3 has 14 amino acids. Deletions cut 9 bases from V and 1 base from J, with 12 bases between. In germline, CDR1 is SNHLY, CDR2 FYNNEI. CDR3 in amino acids: CARRLGGNTGELFF. CDR3 DNA sequence: TGTGCCAGAAGACTCGGCGGGAACACCGGGGAGCTGTTTTTT.

This clone occurred once. The chain couples TRBV7-3 to TRBJ1-2, with D possibly being TRBD1 (5 bases). Trimming left V 2 bases short and J 5 bases short, with 12 bases between. Germline-derived CDR1 and CDR2 are SGHTA and FQGTGA. This CDR3 is 14 amino acids long. DNA of the CDR3: TGTGCCAGCAGCTTAGGGCAGGGCATTTATGGCTACACCTTC. This sequence encodes CASSLGQGIYGYTF.

A few counts support this clone. This rearrangement joins TRBV11-2 to TRBJ1-5, with unresolved D. The CDR3 covers 15 residues. The ends were cut back, 0 bases at V and 0 bases at J, with 6 bases in the middle. The germline CDR1 and CDR2 sequences are SGHAT and FQNNGV. In DNA form, the CDR3 reads TGTGCCAGCAGCTTAGAGCTGAGTAGCAATCAGCCCCAGCATTTT. Translated: CASSLELSSNQPQHF.

This sequence joins TRBV7-9 and TRBJ2-7; 9 bases align to TRBD1. CDR1 and CDR2 from the germline V gene are SEHNR and FQNEAQ (reference sequence). The CDR3 consists of 13 residues. V was clipped by 5 bases and J by 3 bases; unmatched bases: 2. The CDR3: CASSRDRDYEQYF. CDR3 coding DNA: TGTGCCAGCAGCCGGGACAGGGACTACGAGCAGTACTTC.

Written as DNA, the CDR3 is TGTGCCAGCAGTCCAGCGGGACAGGGCAATCAGCCCCAGCATTTT. This sequence encodes CASSPAGQGNQPQHF. The rearrangement links TRBV27 to TRBJ1-5, with 8 positions matching TRBD1. The CDR3 has 15 residues. V lost 5 bases and J lost 2; bases outside the gene matches: 5. The germline V gene encodes CDR1 MNHEY and CDR2 SMNVEV (reference sequence).

The chain carries TRBV7-3 and TRBJ2-3, with a weak D call TRBD2 (5 bases). Germline CDR1 and CDR2: SGHTA and FQGTGA. The V end was cut by 5 bases, the J end by 6 bases, with 21 bases between. This CDR3 contains 16 residues. CDR3 loop: CASSGPGWMGLDTQYF. The CDR3 DNA is TGTGCCAGCAGCGGGCCGGGATGGATGGGGTTGGATACGCAGTATTTT.

The chain carries TRBV5-1 and TRBJ2-3, with TRBD2 identical over 11 bases. From germline, CDR1 is SGHRS and CDR2 YFSETQ. V dropped 0 bases and J dropped 3; count of bases not matched to a gene: 9. There are 18 residues in the CDR3. This CDR3 reads CASSLEGLAGGGTDTQYF. CDR3 coding DNA: TGCGCCAGCAGCTTGGAAGGGCTAGCGGGGGGCGGAACAGATACGCAGTATTTT.

V usage is TRBV30 and J usage is TRBJ2-5; TRBD2 matches 11 bases. The germline CDR1 and CDR2 sequences are GTSNPN and SVGIG (reference sequence). The CDR3 is made up of 15 amino acids. After removal of 0 bases from V and 4 bases from J, the junction contained 4 bases not matched to a gene. The CDR3 DNA follows: TGTGCCTGGAGTGTACTAGCGGGGGATCGAGAGACCCAGTACTTC. Residues: CAWSVLAGDRETQYF. Full variable domain (remainder filled in from reference TRBV30 and TRBJ2-5): SQTIHQWPATLVQPVGSPLSLECTVEGTSNPNLYWYRQAAGRGLQLLFYSVGIGQISSEVPQNLSASRPQDRQFILSSKKLLLSDSGFYLCAWSVLAGDRETQYFGPGTRLLVL.

The rearrangement links TRBV9 to TRBJ2-2; 8 nucleotides agree with TRBD2. Germline CDR1 SGDLS, CDR2 YYNGEE. The CDR3 extends over 16 amino acids. The ends lost 2 bases at V and 7 bases at J; junction bases unmatched: 10. CDR3 DNA sequence: TGTGCCAGCAGCGTCCGCTTCCTTAGCGGGGACGGGGAGCTGTTTTTT. It encodes CASSVRFLSGDGELFF.

J is TRBJ1-1 and V is TRBV7-9; TRBD1 matches 9 bases. CDR1 and CDR2 from the germline V gene are SEHNR and FQNEAQ (reference sequence). The CDR3 loop spans 14 amino acids. V trimming: 5 bases; J trimming: 5 bases; junction bases outside the gene matches: 6. CDR3 in DNA: TGTGCCAGCAGCCTCGGGACAGGGTTGACTGAAGCTTTCTTT. Its protein is CASSLGTGLTEAFF. Supplemented by reference TRBV7-9 and TRBJ1-1, the full variable domain reads DTGVSQNPRHKITKRGQNVTFRCDPISEHNRLYWYRQTLGQGPEFLTYFQNEAQLEKSRLLSDRFSAERPKGSFSTLEIQRTEQGDSAMYLCASSLGTGLTEAFFGQGTRLTVV.

The chain links TRBV27 to TRBJ2-1; 8 bases match TRBD1. This CDR3 is 15 amino acids long. Germline CDR1 reads MNHEY; CDR2 reads SMNVEV (reference sequence). Germline trimming cut 6 bases from V and 2 bases from J; bases unmatched to any gene: 6. The chain's CDR3 is CASRAGQGAYNEQFF. In DNA form, the CDR3 reads TGTGCCAGCAGAGCCGGACAGGGAGCCTACAATGAGCAGTTCTTC.

The rearrangement joins TRBV9 to TRBJ1-2; weak D call: TRBD1 (6 bases). Trimming took off 3 bases at V and 6 bases at J, with 12 bases between the two ends. This CDR3 has 13 residues. The V gene's germline CDR1 is SGDLS and CDR2 YYNGEE. In DNA, the CDR3 is TGTGCCAGCAGCGCCGGGGGGGGCGATGGCTACACCTTC. This codes for CASSAGGGDGYTF. Drawing the rest from reference TRBV9 and TRBJ1-2, the complete variable domain is DSGVTQTPKHLITATGQRVTLRCSPRSGDLSVYWYQQSLDQGLQFLIQYYNGEERAKGNILERFSAQQFPDLHSELNLSSLELGDSALYFCASSAGGGDGYTFGSGTRLTVV.

The DNA of the CDR3 is TGCGCCAGCAGCTCTACCGGGACAGGGTATGGCTACACCTTC. It yields the protein CASSSTGTGYGYTF. The chain is built from TRBV5-1 and TRBJ1-2; 9 positions agree with TRBD1. CDR3 length: 14 amino acids. CDR1 is SGHRS and CDR2 is YFSETQ in the germline V gene. With V trimmed by 3 bases and J by 5 bases, 5 bases remained unmatched.

The chain carries TRBV7-2 and TRBJ2-2; unclear D gene. The germline V gene encodes CDR1 SGHTA and CDR2 FQGNSA. V was trimmed by 1 base and J by 6 bases, leaving 9 bases between them. The CDR3 totals 14 residues. The CDR3, as DNA: TGTGCCAGCAGCTTAGTGTTAGTCGCCGGGGAGCTGTTTTTT. Protein: CASSLVLVAGELFF.

The CDR3 DNA sequence: TGCGCCAGCAGCTTAGATACCGGGAATTCACCCCTCCACTTT. As protein: CASSLDTGNSPLHF. The rearrangement uses TRBV5-1 and TRBJ1-6, with no clear D. Germline CDR1 SGHRS, CDR2 YFSETQ. The CDR3 sequence is 14 residues long. V dropped 2 bases and J dropped 7 bases, with 10 bases sitting between them.

In DNA form, the CDR3 reads TGCGCCAGCAGCCAAAATAGCGGGAAGAGCTCCTACAATGAGCAGTTCTTC. This codes for CASSQNSGKSSYNEQFF. The chain employs TRBV4-1 and TRBJ2-1; TRBD2 matches 8 bases. The CDR3 totals 17 residues. Trimming removed 2 bases from V and 0 bases from J; junction bases left unmatched: 6. Germline CDR1 is MGHRA and CDR2 is YSYEKL.

CDR3 DNA sequence: TGTGCCAGCTCACGGGGACAGGCGAATTCACCCCTCCACTTT. Translation gives CASSRGQANSPLHF. The chain is built from TRBV18 and TRBJ1-6, with 8 bases that match TRBD1. This CDR3 has 14 residues. After removal of 4 bases from V and 7 bases from J, the junction contained 3 bases not matched to a gene. Germline V gene sequence: CDR1 KGHSH, CDR2 LQKENI.

This sequence joins TRBV6-1 and TRBJ1-6; 7 bases match TRBD1. The CDR3 is made up of 16 amino acids. Germline V lookup: CDR1 MNHNS, CDR2 SASEGT. Trimming cost V 3 bases and J 7 bases; bases outside gene matches: 9. CDR3 sequence: CASSEGQPLGNSPLHF. In DNA, the CDR3 is TGTGCCAGCAGTGAGGGACAGCCCTTGGGAAATTCACCCCTCCACTTT.